This T cell receptor (beta chain) was identified in a study of blood T cells in healthy people across ages. Study details: For every two T cells, template switching captured about one barcoded beta molecule. Study findings and constraints: Any changes in expanded clonotypes were possibly confounded, as donor CMV status remained unknown. Strongly correlated with naive T cell percentage was TCR beta diversity.

The germline CDR1 and CDR2 sequences are LGHNA and YSLEER. Trimming took off 6 bases at V and 3 bases at J, with 21 bases between the two ends. The CDR3 length is 17 residues. Primed by a sample-barcoded 5' primer and a J-beta primer mix, a second PCR proceeded for roughly 7 to 12 cycles. TCRdb used MiXCR to reprocess the 5' RACE reads, holding one entry per CDR3 protein. Of fewer than 600,000 distinct CDR3 sequences listed, approximately 26% are singletons. As regards this clonotype: The antigen remains unidentified.

These data also formed part of another study, on T cells of mothers and their children.

The sequenced sample was blood. The chain is built from TRBV4-3 and TRBJ2-1; a possible D gene is TRBD2 (6 bases). The TCR was taken from a boy aged 2 to 10 in good health. The CDR3 is CASSHGGTGLFYNEQFF. The CDR3 bases are TGCGCCAGCAGTCACGGGGGAACTGGACTATTCTACAATGAGCAGTTCTTC.